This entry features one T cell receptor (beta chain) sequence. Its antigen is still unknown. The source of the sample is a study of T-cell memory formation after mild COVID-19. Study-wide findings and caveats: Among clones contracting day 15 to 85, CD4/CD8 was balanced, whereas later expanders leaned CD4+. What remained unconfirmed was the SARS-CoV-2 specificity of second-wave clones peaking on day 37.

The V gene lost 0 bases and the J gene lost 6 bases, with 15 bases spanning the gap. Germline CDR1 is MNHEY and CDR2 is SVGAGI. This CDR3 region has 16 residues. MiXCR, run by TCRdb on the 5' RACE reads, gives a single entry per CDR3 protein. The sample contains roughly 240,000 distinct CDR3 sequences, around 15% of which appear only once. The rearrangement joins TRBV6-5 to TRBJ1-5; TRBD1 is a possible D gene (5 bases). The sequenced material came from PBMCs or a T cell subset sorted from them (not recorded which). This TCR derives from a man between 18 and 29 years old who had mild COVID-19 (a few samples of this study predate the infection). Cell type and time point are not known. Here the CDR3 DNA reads TGTGCCAGCAGTTACTCGCCCAGGGCAGATAGTCAGCCCCAGCATTTT. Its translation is CASSYSPRADSQPQHF.